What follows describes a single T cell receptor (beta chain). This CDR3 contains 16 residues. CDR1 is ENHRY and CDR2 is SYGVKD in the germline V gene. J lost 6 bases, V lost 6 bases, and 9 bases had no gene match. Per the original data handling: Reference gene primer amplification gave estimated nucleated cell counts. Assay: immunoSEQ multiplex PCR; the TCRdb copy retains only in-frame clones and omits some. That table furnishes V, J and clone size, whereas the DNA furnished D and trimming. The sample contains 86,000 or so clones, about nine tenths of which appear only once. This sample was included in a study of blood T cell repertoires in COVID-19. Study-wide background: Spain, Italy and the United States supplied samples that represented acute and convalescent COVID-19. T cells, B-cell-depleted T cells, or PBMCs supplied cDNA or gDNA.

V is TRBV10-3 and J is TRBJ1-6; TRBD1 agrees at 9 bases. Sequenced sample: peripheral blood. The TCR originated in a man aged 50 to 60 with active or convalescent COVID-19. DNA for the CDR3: TGTGCCATCAGCGAGGGACCGGGACAGGGTAATTCACCCCTCCACTTT. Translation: CAISEGPGQGNSPLHF.